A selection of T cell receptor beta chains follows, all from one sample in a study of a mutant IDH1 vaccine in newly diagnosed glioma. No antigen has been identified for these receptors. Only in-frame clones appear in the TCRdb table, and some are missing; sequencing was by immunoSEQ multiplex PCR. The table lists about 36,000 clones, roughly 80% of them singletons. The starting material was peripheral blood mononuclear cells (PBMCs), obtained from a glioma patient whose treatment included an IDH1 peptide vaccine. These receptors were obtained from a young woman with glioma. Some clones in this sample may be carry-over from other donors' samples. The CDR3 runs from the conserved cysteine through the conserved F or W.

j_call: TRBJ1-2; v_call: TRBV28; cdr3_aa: CASSPGRGPGYTF
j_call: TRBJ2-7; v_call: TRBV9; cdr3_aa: CASSPGIRSSYEQYF
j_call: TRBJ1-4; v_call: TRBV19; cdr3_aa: CASSAVDGPWGTNEKLFF
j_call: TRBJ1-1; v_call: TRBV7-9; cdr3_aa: CASSVKGQGEAFF
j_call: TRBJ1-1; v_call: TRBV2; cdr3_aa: CASSDRETEAFF
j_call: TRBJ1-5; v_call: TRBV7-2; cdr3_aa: CASSYLPGLKGNQPQHF
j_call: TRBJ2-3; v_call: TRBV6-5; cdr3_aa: CASSPGTPWPDTQYF
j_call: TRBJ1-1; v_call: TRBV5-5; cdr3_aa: CASSYGQGKNTEAFF
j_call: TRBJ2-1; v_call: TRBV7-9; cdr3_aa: CASSLGRASYNEQFF
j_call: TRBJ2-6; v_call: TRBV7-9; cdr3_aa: CASSLVKGYTGANVLTF
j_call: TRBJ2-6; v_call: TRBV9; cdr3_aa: CASIGGANVLTF
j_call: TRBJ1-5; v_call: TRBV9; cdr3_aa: CASSVGDTHSNQPQHF
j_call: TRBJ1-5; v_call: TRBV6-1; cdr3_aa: CASSDRSQPQHF
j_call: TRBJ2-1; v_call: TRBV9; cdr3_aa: CASSPWGGNEQFF
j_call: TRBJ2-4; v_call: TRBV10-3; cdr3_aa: CAISTGGGLAKNIQYF
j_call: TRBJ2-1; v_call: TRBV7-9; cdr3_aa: CASSFSGARQFF